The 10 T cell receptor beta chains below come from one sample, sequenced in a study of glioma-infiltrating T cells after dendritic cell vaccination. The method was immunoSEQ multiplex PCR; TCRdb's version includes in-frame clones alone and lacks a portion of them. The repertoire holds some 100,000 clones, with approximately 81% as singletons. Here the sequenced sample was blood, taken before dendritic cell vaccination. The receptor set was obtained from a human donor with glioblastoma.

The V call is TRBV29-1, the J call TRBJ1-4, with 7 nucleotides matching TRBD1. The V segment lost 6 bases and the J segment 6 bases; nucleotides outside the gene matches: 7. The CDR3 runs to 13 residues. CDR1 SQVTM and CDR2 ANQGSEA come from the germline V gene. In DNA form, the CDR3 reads TGCAGCGTGGTACAGGGGAGTGATGAAAAACTGTTTTTT. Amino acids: CSVVQGSDEKLFF.

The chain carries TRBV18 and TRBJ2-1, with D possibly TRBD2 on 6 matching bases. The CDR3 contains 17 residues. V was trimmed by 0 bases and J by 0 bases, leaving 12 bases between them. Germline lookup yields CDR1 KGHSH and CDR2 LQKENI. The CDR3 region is CASSPPARRGSYNEQFF. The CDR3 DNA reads TGTGCCAGCTCACCACCGGCCAGGAGGGGCTCCTACAATGAGCAGTTCTTC.

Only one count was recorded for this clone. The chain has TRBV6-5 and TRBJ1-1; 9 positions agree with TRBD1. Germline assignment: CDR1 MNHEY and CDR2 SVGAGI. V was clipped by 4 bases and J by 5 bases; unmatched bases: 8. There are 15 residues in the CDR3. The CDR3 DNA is TGTGCCAGCAGTTTCGGGACAGGGAGTGGGACTGAAGCTTTCTTT. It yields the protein CASSFGTGSGTEAFF.

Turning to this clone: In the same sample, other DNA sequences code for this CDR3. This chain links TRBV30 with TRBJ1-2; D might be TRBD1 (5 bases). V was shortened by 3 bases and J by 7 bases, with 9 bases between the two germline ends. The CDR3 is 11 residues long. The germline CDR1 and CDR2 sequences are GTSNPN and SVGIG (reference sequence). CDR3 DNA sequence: TGTGCCTGGAGCCCGGGGGGTGGCTACACCTTC. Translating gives CAWSPGGGYTF.

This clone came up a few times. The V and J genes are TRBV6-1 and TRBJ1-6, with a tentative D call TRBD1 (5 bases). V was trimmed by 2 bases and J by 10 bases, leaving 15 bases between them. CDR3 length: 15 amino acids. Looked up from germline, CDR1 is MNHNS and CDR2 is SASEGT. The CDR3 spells CASSEIGGVRSPLHF. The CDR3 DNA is TGTGCCAGCAGTGAAATTGGAGGGGTTCGATCACCCCTCCACTTT.

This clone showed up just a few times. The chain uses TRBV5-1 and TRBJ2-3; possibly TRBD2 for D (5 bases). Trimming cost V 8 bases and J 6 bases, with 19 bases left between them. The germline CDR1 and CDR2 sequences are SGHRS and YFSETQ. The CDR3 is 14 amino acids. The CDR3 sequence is CASRDGNSGDTQYF. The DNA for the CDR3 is TGCGCCAGTAGAGACGGGAACTCCGGGGATACGCAGTATTTT.

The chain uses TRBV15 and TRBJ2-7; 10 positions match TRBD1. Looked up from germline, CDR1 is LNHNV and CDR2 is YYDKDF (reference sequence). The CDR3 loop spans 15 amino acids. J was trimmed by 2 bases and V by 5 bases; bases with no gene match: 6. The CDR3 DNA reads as TGTGCCACCAGCGAAGGGACAGGGGTGGCCTACGAGCAGTACTTC. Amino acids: CATSEGTGVAYEQYF.

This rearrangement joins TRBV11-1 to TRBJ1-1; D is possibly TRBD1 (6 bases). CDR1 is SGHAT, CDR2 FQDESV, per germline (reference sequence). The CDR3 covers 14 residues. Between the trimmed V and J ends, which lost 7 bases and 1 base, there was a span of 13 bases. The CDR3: CASKRQESNTEAFF. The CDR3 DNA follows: TGTGCCAGCAAGCGACAGGAATCGAACACTGAAGCTTTCTTT.

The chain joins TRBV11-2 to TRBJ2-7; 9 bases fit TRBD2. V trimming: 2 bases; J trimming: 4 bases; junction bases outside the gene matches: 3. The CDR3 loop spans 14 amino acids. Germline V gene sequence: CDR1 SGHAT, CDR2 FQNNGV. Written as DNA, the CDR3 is TGTGCCAGCAGCTTAAATGGACTAGCGTACGAGCAGTACTTC. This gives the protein CASSLNGLAYEQYF.

The CDR3 bases are TGTGCCAGCAGCCGCCCTGATCGCGCAATCGGGGAGCTGTTTTTT. Its protein is CASSRPDRAIGELFF. This sequence joins TRBV4-2 and TRBJ2-2; D is unresolved. The CDR3 contains 15 residues. Trimming removed 4 bases from V and 7 bases from J, with 16 bases in between. Looked up from germline, CDR1 is LGHNA and CDR2 is YNFKEQ.